A selection of T cell receptor beta chains follows, all from one sample in a study of beta chain features in type 1 diabetes. The protocol was immunoSEQ multiplex PCR, while the TCRdb copy is restricted to in-frame clones and leaves out a portion. The sample lists about 150,000 clones, around 10% seen once, with roughly 2% in the top ten. The material sequenced was central memory CD4+ T cells from blood. The receptors derive from a man between 18 and 35 years old in good health. Both conserved end residues are part of each CDR3. The D gene is left open where the match is weak. Expanded clones are given a class, and other clones once, few, many or no size at all.

j_gene,v_gene,abundance,d_gene,CDR3aa,CDR3nt
TRBJ2-5,TRBV28,few,TRBD1,CASSSSGTGETQYF,TGTGCCAGCAGTTCCTCCGGGACAGGGGAGACCCAGTACTTC
TRBJ2-1,TRBV7-2,NA,TRBD1,CASSLDRVNEQFF,TGTGCCAGCAGCCTCGACAGGGTCAATGAGCAGTTCTTC
TRBJ1-1,TRBV14,few,TRBD1,CASSQVSAGTGRKNTEAFF,TGTGCCAGCAGCCAAGTATCCGCCGGGACAGGGCGAAAAAACACTGAAGCTTTCTTT
TRBJ1-6,TRBV6-4,NA,NA,CASRGGQSGSPLHF,TGTGCCAGCAGGGGCGGACAGAGTGGTTCACCCCTCCACTTT
TRBJ1-5,TRBV30,many,NA,CAWSQDSNQPQHF,TGTGCCTGGTCTCAGGATAGCAATCAGCCCCAGCATTTT
TRBJ2-3,TRBV25-1,NA,NA,CASSELGKADTQYF,TGTGCCAGCAGTGAATTGGGAAAAGCAGATACGCAGTATTTT
TRBJ2-5,TRBV21-1,few,NA,CASSKGTGGFQETQYF,TGTGCCAGCAGCAAAGGGACAGGGGGCTTCCAAGAGACCCAGTACTTC
TRBJ2-5,TRBV18,few,TRBD1,CASSPRGPQGKETQYF,TGTGCCAGCTCACCACGGGGACCACAGGGGAAGGAGACCCAGTACTTC
TRBJ2-7,TRBV4-1,few,NA,CASSQERLSEQYF,TGCGCCAGCAGCCAAGAGCGGCTGAGCGAGCAGTACTTC
TRBJ2-7,TRBV9,NA,TRBD2,CASSVAPAGGYEQYF,TGTGCCAGCAGCGTAGCCCCAGCGGGGGGGTACGAGCAGTACTTC
TRBJ1-5,TRBV27,NA,NA,CASSLSRQAGENQPQHF,TGTGCCAGCAGTTTATCGAGGCAGGCTGGTGAAAATCAGCCCCAGCATTTT
TRBJ2-1,TRBV7-3,once,NA,CASSPRAGERSEQFF,TGTGCCAGCAGCCCCCGAGCAGGGGAGCGGAGTGAGCAGTTCTTC
TRBJ1-1,TRBV7-9,few,NA,CASSLTGGWTEAFF,TGTGCCAGCAGCCTTACGGGGGGCTGGACTGAAGCTTTCTTT
TRBJ2-7,TRBV2,many,TRBD1,CASRGTGYEQYF,TGTGCCTCCCGAGGGACAGGTTACGAGCAGTACTTC
TRBJ2-2,TRBV18,few,NA,CASSQESYRPVRELFF,TGTGCCAGCTCACAAGAAAGTTACAGGCCCGTCCGGGAGCTGTTTTTT
TRBJ2-5,TRBV2,few,NA,CASSVSETQYF,TGTGCCAGCAGTGTTTCAGAGACCCAGTACTTC
TRBJ1-6,TRBV19,few,TRBD1,CATTDRVRSPLHF,TGTGCCACAACGGACAGGGTACGCTCACCCCTCCACTTT
TRBJ2-1,TRBV23-1,NA,TRBD1,CASSPDRVCFNEQFF,TGCGCCAGCAGCCCGGACAGGGTGTGTTTCAATGAGCAGTTCTTC
TRBJ1-6,TRBV4-3,NA,NA,CASSQGQGYNSPLHF,TGCGCCAGCAGCCAAGGCCAGGGTTACAATTCACCCCTCCACTTT
TRBJ1-3,TRBV29-1,NA,NA,CSVEIRGGDRNTIYF,TGCAGCGTTGAAATTCGAGGGGGAGATCGAAACACCATATATTTT
TRBJ1-5,TRBV7-2,NA,TRBD1,CASSSLGQAQPQHF,TGTGCCAGCAGCTCTCTGGGACAGGCTCAGCCCCAGCATTTT
TRBJ1-1,TRBV5-1,NA,TRBD1,CASSPRTGDTEAFF,TGCGCCAGCAGCCCCCGGACAGGGGACACTGAAGCTTTCTTT
TRBJ2-5,TRBV7-6,few,NA,CASSPPGLARETQYF,TGTGCCAGCAGCCCCCCAGGACTTGCTCGGGAGACCCAGTACTTC
TRBJ1-2,TRBV5-6,NA,TRBD1,CASSWTGGNYGYTF,TGTGCCAGCAGCTGGACAGGGGGCAACTATGGCTACACCTTC
TRBJ2-1,TRBV29-1,few,TRBD1,CSVGRDRGRYDNEQFF,TGCAGCGTTGGACGGGACAGGGGGCGTTATGACAATGAGCAGTTCTTC
TRBJ2-3,TRBV9,NA,TRBD1,CASSARQGITDTQYF,TGTGCCAGCAGCGCTAGACAGGGGATCACAGATACGCAGTATTTT
TRBJ2-5,TRBV5-6,NA,TRBD2,CASSLVGGLAGLRTQYF,TGTGCCAGCAGCTTGGTTGGAGGACTAGCGGGGTTGCGGACCCAGTACTTC
TRBJ2-6,TRBV13,few,NA,CASSFTGSGANVLTF,TGTGCCAGCAGCTTTACAGGGTCTGGGGCCAACGTCCTGACTTTC
TRBJ2-2,TRBV29-1,NA,TRBD1,CSVEGTGLTGELFF,TGCAGCGTTGAGGGGACAGGTCTCACCGGGGAGCTGTTTTTT
TRBJ1-4,TRBV15,NA,TRBD1,CATSTRTGGKGGEKLFF,TGTGCCACCAGCACCAGGACAGGGGGAAAGGGAGGAGAAAAACTGTTTTTT
TRBJ2-7,TRBV6-4,NA,NA,CASSDSRQESSYEQYF,TGTGCCAGCAGTGACTCCAGACAGGAGAGCTCCTACGAGCAGTACTTC
TRBJ2-5,TRBV18,many,NA,CASSPPPLRETQYF,TGTGCCAGCTCACCACCCCCCCTCAGAGAGACCCAGTACTTC
TRBJ1-2,TRBV9,many,TRBD1,CASSVAGGQGDPYGYTF,TGTGCCAGCAGCGTAGCAGGGGGCCAAGGGGACCCCTATGGCTACACCTTC
TRBJ2-7,TRBV7-2,NA,TRBD1,CASSMRQGNEQYF,TGTGCCAGCAGCATGCGACAGGGGAACGAGCAGTACTTC
TRBJ2-6,TRBV7-9,many,NA,CASSWGQLSGANVLTF,TGTGCCAGCAGCTGGGGACAACTCTCTGGGGCCAACGTCCTGACTTTC
TRBJ2-7,TRBV2,NA,NA,CASSEERTYEQYF,TGTGCCAGCAGTGAAGAGCGGACCTACGAGCAGTACTTC
TRBJ2-7,TRBV7-2,few,NA,CASSQEGHEQYF,TGTGCCAGCAGCCAGGAGGGGCACGAGCAGTACTTC
TRBJ2-5,TRBV18,NA,NA,CARSPTGAGETQYF,TGTGCCCGCTCACCGACGGGGGCGGGAGAGACCCAGTACTTC
TRBJ1-3,TRBV29-1,few,NA,CSATRDGNSGNTIYF,TGCAGCGCAACCCGGGACGGCAACTCTGGAAACACCATATATTTT
TRBJ2-2,TRBV9,few,NA,CASSAQEGATGELFF,TGTGCCAGCAGCGCCCAGGAGGGGGCAACCGGGGAGCTGTTTTTT
TRBJ2-7,TRBV5-1,NA,NA,CASSLLAAYEQYF,TGCGCCAGCAGCTTGTTGGCGGCGTACGAGCAGTACTTC
TRBJ1-5,TRBV14,many,NA,CASSQVGGQPQHF,TGTGCCAGCAGCCAAGTGGGGGGACAGCCCCAGCATTTT
TRBJ1-2,TRBV19,NA,TRBD1,CASSTIGQGAYGYTF,TGTGCCAGTAGTACCATAGGACAGGGGGCTTACGGCTACACCTTC
TRBJ2-1,TRBV7-8,NA,TRBD2,CASSLFSGGGNEQFF,TGTGCCAGCAGCTTGTTTAGCGGGGGAGGCAATGAGCAGTTCTTC
TRBJ2-3,TRBV5-1,NA,NA,CASTLSAGNTDTQYF,TGCGCCAGCACCCTGAGCGCCGGGAACACAGATACGCAGTATTTT
TRBJ2-5,TRBV25-1,NA,TRBD2,CASSEHIPSGTSETQYF,TGTGCCAGCAGTGAACACATCCCTAGCGGGACTTCGGAGACCCAGTACTTC
TRBJ2-3,TRBV7-3,NA,TRBD2,CASSSGLADTDTQYF,TGTGCCAGCAGCTCGGGACTAGCGGACACAGATACGCAGTATTTT
TRBJ1-2,TRBV19,NA,NA,CASNRGRSSETNYGYTF,TGTGCCAGTAATCGGGGTCGTTCGTCCGAAACTAACTATGGCTACACCTTC
TRBJ2-5,TRBV5-4,NA,TRBD2,CASSLVLAGGETQYF,TGTGCCAGCAGCTTGGTACTAGCGGGAGGAGAGACCCAGTACTTC
TRBJ1-4,TRBV29-1,few,TRBD1,CSGTGTNEKLFF,TGCAGCGGGACAGGGACTAATGAAAAACTGTTTTTT
TRBJ1-5,TRBV18,NA,NA,CASSPVRDQPQHF,TGTGCCAGCTCACCGGTCAGGGATCAGCCCCAGCATTTT
TRBJ2-1,TRBV7-3,few,NA,CASSLETDSHYNEQFF,TGTGCCAGCAGCTTAGAGACGGACAGCCACTACAATGAGCAGTTCTTC
TRBJ2-3,TRBV30,few,NA,CACYPGRSTDTQYF,TGTGCCTGTTATCCGGGTCGAAGCACAGATACGCAGTATTTT
TRBJ2-3,TRBV2,NA,NA,CASKISQDHAQYF,TGTGCCAGCAAAATCTCACAAGATCATGCGCAGTATTTT
TRBJ2-5,TRBV28,NA,TRBD1,CASRFGQAPRTQYF,TGTGCCAGCAGATTTGGACAGGCACCACGGACCCAGTACTTC
TRBJ2-7,TRBV5-1,NA,TRBD1,CASSLPTTGGSTPRYEQYF,TGCGCCAGCAGCTTGCCAACGACAGGGGGCTCTACTCCGCGCTACGAGCAGTACTTC
TRBJ2-1,TRBV5-4,NA,NA,CASSFHYNEQFF,TGTGCCAGCAGCTTTCACTACAATGAGCAGTTCTTC
TRBJ1-2,TRBV7-9,few,NA,CASTWKNYGYTF,TGTGCCAGCACCTGGAAGAACTATGGCTACACCTTC